The sequence of this T cell receptor beta chain was determined in a study of T cell responses to AZD1222 COVID-19 vaccine. As concerns this clone: Its cognate antigen is unknown.

Study results and caveats: Rises in breadth and depth of Spike-specific TCRs came after two AZD1222 doses. After the peak T cell response, and only then, were repertoires sampled.

Germline lookup yields CDR1 LGHDT and CDR2 YNNKEL (reference sequence). This CDR3 spans 14 amino acids. Trimming took 1 base from V and 0 from J, leaving 7 bases between them. Only in-frame clones appear in the TCRdb table, and some are missing; sequencing was by immunoSEQ multiplex PCR. The table lists roughly 180,000 clones, around 87% of them singletons. The sequencing used peripheral blood, collected on day 0 of MenACWY control vaccination. The chain joins TRBV3-1 (or the pseudogene TRBV3-2) to TRBJ2-7; D gene ambiguous. The TCR comes from an adult in good health. The CDR3 nucleotides are TGTGCCAGCAGCCAAGCGTCCGACTCCTACGAGCAGTACTTC. Encoded protein: CASSQASDSYEQYF.